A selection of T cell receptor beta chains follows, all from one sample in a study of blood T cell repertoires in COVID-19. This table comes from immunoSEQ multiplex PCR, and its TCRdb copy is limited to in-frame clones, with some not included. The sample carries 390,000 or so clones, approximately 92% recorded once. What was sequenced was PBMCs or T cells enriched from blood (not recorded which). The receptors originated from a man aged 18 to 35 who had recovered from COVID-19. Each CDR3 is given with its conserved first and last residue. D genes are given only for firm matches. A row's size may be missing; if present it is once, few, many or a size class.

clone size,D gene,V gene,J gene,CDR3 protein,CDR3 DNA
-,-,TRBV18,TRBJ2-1,CASSPVSYEQFF,TGTGCCAGCTCACCAGTTAGTTATGAGCAGTTCTTC
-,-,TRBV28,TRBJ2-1,CASSFPGDEQFF,TGTGCCAGCAGTTTCCCAGGGGATGAGCAGTTCTTC
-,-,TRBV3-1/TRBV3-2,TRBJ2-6,CASSQVYTGANVLTF,TGTGCCAGCAGCCAAGTTTATACTGGGGCCAACGTCCTGACTTTC
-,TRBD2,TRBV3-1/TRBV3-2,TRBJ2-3,CASSQSVGGGTDTQYF,TGTGCCAGCAGCCAAAGCGTGGGGGGGGGCACAGATACGCAGTATTTT
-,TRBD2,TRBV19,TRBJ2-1,CASSFIAGGYNEQFF,TGTGCCAGTAGCTTCATAGCGGGAGGCTACAATGAGCAGTTCTTC
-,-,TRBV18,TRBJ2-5,CASSPQGREQETQYF,TGTGCCAGCTCACCACAAGGACGGGAGCAAGAGACCCAGTACTTC
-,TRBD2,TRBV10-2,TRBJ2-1,CASRETSLNEQFF,TGCGCCAGCAGGGAGACTAGCTTGAATGAGCAGTTCTTC
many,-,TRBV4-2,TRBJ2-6,CASSQDDSSGANVLTF,TGTGCCAGCAGCCAAGATGACAGCTCTGGGGCCAACGTCCTGACTTTC
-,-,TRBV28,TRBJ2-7,CASSFGLGVLTEQYF,TGTGCCAGCAGTTTTGGCCTGGGAGTTCTTACCGAGCAGTACTTC
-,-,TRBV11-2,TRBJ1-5,CASSLFGGAVDQPQHF,TGTGCCAGCAGCTTATTTGGGGGGGCGGTAGATCAGCCCCAGCATTTT